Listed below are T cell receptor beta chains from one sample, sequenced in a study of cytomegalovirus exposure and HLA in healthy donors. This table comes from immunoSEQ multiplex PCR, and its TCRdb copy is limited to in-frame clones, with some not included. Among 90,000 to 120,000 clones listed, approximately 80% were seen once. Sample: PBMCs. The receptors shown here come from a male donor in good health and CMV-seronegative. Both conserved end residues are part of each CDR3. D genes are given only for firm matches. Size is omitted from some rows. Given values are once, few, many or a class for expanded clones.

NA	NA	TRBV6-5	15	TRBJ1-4	TGTGCCAGCAGTTACCGAGGGGGTCTTGGTGAAAAACTGTTTTTT	CASSYRGGLGEKLFF
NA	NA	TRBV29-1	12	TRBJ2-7	TGCAGCGTTGGGTACAGCTCCTACGAGCAGTACTTC	CSVGYSSYEQYF
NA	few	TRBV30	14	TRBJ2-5	TGTGCCTGGAGCAGGGGGGCGGGAGGAGAGACCCAGTACTTC	CAWSRGAGGETQYF
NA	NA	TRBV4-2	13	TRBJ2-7	TGTGCCAGCAGCCAAGATCTCCTCTCTCAGCAGTACTTC	CASSQDLLSQQYF
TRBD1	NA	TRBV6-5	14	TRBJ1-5	TGTGCCACACAGGGACAGGGGCGAGATCAGCCCCAGCATTTT	CATQGQGRDQPQHF
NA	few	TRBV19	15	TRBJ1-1	TGTGCCAGTAGTATAACCCGTCAGGGGAACACTGAAGCTTTCTTT	CASSITRQGNTEAFF
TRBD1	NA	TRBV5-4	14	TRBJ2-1	TGTGCCAGCAGTTGGCCGGGACAGGGAAATGAGCAGTTCTTC	CASSWPGQGNEQFF
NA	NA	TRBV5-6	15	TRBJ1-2	TGTGCCAGCAGCCTCGGGAGTGCAGGGAACTATGGCTACACCTTC	CASSLGSAGNYGYTF
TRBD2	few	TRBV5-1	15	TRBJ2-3	TGCGCCAGCAGCTTGCTGCTAGCGGGAGGGGATACGCAGTATTTT	CASSLLLAGGDTQYF
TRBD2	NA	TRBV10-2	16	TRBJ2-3	TGCGCCAGCGACGAGCGGGAGGGGGGGCTAACAGATACGCAGTATTTT	CASDEREGGLTDTQYF
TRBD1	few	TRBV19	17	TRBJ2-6	TGTGCCAGTAACACAGGGGCGTTGGGCTCTGGGGCCAACGTCCTGACTTTC	CASNTGALGSGANVLTF
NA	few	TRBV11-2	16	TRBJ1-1	TGTGCCAGCAGCTTTCTCCGGGAAAGCTACAACACTGAAGCTTTCTTT	CASSFLRESYNTEAFF
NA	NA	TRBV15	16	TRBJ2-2	TGTGCCACCAGCAGAGATCTTACTATCTTAACCGGGGAGCTGTTTTTT	CATSRDLTILTGELFF
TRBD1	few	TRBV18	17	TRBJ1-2	TGTGCCAGCTCACCGCCGCTACAGGGGATCACTAACTATGGCTACACCTTC	CASSPPLQGITNYGYTF
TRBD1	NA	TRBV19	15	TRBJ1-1	TGTGCCAGTAGTCCGGCCGGGACAGGCTTGACTGAAGCTTTCTTT	CASSPAGTGLTEAFF
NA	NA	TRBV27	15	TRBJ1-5	TGTGCCAGCAGTTTAGGGAGGGTGGGCGATCAGCCCCAGCATTTT	CASSLGRVGDQPQHF
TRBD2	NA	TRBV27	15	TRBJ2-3	TGTGCCAGCAGTTTACGGGCTAGCGGGATTTATACGCAGTATTTT	CASSLRASGIYTQYF
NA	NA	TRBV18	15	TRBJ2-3	TGTGCCAGCTCACCACCTGACAGCTTTATGGATACGCAGTATTTT	CASSPPDSFMDTQYF
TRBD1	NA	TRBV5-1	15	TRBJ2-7	TGCGCCAGCAGCACTGGACAGGCCGCCCCCTACGAGCAGTACTTC	CASSTGQAAPYEQYF
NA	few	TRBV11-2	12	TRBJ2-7	TGTGCCAGCAGTGAGTCGGGTTACGAGCAGTACTTC	CASSESGYEQYF
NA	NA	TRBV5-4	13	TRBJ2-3	TGTGCCAGCAGCGGAACGGACAGAGCAACGCAGTATTTT	CASSGTDRATQYF
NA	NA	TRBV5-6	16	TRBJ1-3	TGTGCCAGCAGTTCACTTAGTATCGCCTCTGGAAACACCATATATTTT	CASSSLSIASGNTIYF
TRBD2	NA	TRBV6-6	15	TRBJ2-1	TGTGCCAGCAGTTACTCTACTAGCGGGAGGAATGAGCAGTTCTTC	CASSYSTSGRNEQFF
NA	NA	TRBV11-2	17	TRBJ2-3	TGTGCCAGCAGCCCACCCCCACCTAGATCGCTCACAAATACGCAGTATTTT	CASSPPPPRSLTNTQYF
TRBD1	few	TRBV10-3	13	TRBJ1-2	TGTGCCATCAGTCCCGGGACAGGGGAAGGCTACACCTTC	CAISPGTGEGYTF
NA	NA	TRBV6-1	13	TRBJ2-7	TGTGCCAGCAGCGAGACAGTTACCTACGAGCAGTACTTC	CASSETVTYEQYF
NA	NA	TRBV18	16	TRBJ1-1	TGTGCCAGCTCACCAAGAGGAGGGGCGATGAACACTGAAGCTTTCTTT	CASSPRGGAMNTEAFF
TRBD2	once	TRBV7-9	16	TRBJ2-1	TGTGCCAGCAGCCGCGCCGGGACTAGCGGGAGAGGGGAGCAGTTCTTC	CASSRAGTSGRGEQFF
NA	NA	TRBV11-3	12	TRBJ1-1	TGTGCCAGCAGCAACCCGGACACTGAAGCTTTCTTT	CASSNPDTEAFF